This T cell receptor beta chain stems from a study of T cell responses to AZD1222 COVID-19 vaccine. Findings and caveats of the study: Spike-specific TCR breadth and depth rose after two AZD1222 doses. Repertoires were collected only later (after the peak T cell response had occurred). Among vaccine-associated CD4 TCRs, coverage spanned spike, with dominance at 160-218 and 743-854.

This CDR3 has 15 amino acids. The trim removed 2 bases at V and 4 bases at J, leaving 4 bases unmatched. CDR1 is MGHRA and CDR2 is YSYEKL in the germline V gene. Assay used: immunoSEQ multiplex PCR; TCRdb lists only in-frame clones, some missing. The profile covers fewer than 120,000 clones, with 80% to 95% appearing a single time and less than 2.5% taken by the ten largest. With respect to this clone: Its antigen is not identified.

The sequenced sample was peripheral blood, obtained 28 days after the second AZD1222 dose. The clonotype was recovered from an adult who received the AZD1222 COVID-19 vaccine. The rearrangement uses TRBV4-1 and TRBJ1-4, with 7 bases lining up with TRBD1. CDR3 DNA sequence: TGCGCCAGCAGCCAACCCGACAGGGATAATGAAAAACTGTTTTTT. Translation gives CASSQPDRDNEKLFF.